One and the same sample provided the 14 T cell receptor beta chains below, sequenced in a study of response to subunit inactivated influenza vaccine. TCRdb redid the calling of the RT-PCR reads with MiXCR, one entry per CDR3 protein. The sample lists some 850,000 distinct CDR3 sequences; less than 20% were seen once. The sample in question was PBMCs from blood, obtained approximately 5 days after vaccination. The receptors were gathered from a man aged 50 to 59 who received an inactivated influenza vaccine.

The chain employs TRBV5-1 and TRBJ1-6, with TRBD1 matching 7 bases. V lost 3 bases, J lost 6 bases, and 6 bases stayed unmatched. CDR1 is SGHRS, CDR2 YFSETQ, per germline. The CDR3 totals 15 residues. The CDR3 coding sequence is TGCGCCAGCAGCTCCGGACAGGAGCTTAATTCACCCCTCCACTTT. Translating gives CASSSGQELNSPLHF.

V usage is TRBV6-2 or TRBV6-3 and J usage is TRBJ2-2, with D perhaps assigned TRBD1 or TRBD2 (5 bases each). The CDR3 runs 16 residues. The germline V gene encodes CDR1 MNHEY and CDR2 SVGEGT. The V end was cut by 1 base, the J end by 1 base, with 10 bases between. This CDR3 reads CASSYLGTLNTGELFF. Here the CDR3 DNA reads TGTGCCAGCAGTTACTTAGGGACCTTGAACACCGGGGAGCTGTTTTTT.

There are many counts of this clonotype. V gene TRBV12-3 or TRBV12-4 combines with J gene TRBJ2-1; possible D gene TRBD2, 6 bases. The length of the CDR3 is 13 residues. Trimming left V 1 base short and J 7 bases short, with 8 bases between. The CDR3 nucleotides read TGTGCCAGCAGTTTAGTACTAGCTAATGAGCAGTTCTTC. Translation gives CASSLVLANEQFF.

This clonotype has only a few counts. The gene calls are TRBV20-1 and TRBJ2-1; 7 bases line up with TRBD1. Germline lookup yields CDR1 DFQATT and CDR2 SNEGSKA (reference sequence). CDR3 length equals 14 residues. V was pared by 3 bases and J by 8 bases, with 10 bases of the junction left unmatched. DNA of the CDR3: TGCAGTGCTAGTTGGACAGGAAAGGGCTATGAGCAGTTCTTC. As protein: CSASWTGKGYEQFF.

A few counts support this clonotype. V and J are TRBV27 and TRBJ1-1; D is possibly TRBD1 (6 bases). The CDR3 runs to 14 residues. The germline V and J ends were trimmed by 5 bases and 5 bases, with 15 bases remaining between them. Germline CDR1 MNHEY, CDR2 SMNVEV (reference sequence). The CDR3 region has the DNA TGTGCCAGCAGTCCAAGGGGGGGGCGGACTGAAGCTTTCTTT. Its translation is CASSPRGGRTEAFF.

The CDR3 region is CASSLGTGWNQPQHF. CDR3 nucleotides: TGCGCCAGCAGCCTAGGGACAGGGTGGAATCAGCCCCAGCATTTT. The rearrangement links TRBV5-1 to TRBJ1-5; 9 nucleotides line up with TRBD1. The germline V gene encodes CDR1 SGHRS and CDR2 YFSETQ. V gave up 4 bases and J gave up 4 bases; unmatched junction bases: 6. CDR3 length equals 15 residues.

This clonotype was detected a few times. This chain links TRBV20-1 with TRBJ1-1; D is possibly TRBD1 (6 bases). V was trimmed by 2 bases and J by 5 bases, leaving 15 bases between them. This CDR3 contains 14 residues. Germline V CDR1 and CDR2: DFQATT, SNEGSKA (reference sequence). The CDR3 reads CSARFGGERTEAFF. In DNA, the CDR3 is TGCAGTGCTAGATTCGGGGGCGAGAGGACTGAAGCTTTCTTT.

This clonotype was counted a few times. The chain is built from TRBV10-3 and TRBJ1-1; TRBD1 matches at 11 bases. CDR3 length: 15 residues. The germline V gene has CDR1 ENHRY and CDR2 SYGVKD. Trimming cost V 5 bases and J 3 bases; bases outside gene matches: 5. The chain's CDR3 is CAISKEGQGDTEAFF. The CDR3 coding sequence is TGTGCCATCAGTAAGGAGGGACAGGGGGACACTGAAGCTTTCTTT.

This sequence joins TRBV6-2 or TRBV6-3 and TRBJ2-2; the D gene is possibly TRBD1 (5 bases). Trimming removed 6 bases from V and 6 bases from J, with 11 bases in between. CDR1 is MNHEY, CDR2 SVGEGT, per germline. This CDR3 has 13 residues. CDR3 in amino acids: CASSGQGSGELFF. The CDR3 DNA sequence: TGTGCCAGCAGCGGTCAGGGATCCGGGGAGCTGTTTTTT.

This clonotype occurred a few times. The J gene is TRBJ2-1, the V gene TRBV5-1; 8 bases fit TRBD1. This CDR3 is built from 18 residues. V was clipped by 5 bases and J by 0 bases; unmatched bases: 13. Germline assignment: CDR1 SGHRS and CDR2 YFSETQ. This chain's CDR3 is CASRLTGESTSSYNEQFF. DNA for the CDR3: TGCGCCAGCAGATTGACAGGGGAATCGACTAGCTCCTACAATGAGCAGTTCTTC.

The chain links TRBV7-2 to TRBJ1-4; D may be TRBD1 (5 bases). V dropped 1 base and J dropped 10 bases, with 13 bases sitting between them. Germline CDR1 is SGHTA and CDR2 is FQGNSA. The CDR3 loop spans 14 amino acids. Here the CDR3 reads CASSLDAAGRKLFF. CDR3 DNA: TGTGCCAGCAGCTTAGATGCCGCAGGGCGAAAACTGTTTTTT.

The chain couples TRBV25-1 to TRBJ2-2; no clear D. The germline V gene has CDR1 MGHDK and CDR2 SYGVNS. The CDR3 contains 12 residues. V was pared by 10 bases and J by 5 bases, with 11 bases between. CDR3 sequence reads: CATAYRTGELFF. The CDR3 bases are TGTGCCACAGCATATCGGACCGGGGAGCTGTTTTTT.

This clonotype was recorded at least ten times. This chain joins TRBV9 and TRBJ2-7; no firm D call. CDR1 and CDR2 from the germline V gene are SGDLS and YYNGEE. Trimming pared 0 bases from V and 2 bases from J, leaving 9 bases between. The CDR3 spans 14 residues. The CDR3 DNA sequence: TGTGCCAGCAGCGTAGGGCAGGACCCCTACGAGCAGTACTTC. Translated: CASSVGQDPYEQYF.

CDR3 sequence reads: CASRLALKGASYEQYF. The CDR3 DNA is TGTGCAAGTCGCTTAGCGCTAAAAGGGGCATCCTACGAGCAGTACTTC. The chain uses TRBV12-2 and TRBJ2-7. TRBV12-2 constitutes a pseudogene. The CDR3 runs to 16 residues.